The 15 T cell receptor beta chains below all came from one sample that was sequenced in a study of T-cell memory formation after mild COVID-19. TCRdb itself ran the 5' RACE reads through MiXCR, one entry per CDR3 protein. The sample lists about half a million distinct CDR3 sequences, 18% seen once, with 9% to 15% in the top ten. Sequencing input: PBMCs or a T cell subset sorted from them (not recorded which). All receptors derive from an adult woman who had mild COVID-19 (a few samples of this study predate the infection). Cell type and time point are not known.

There are a few counts of this clonotype. The chain has TRBV6-2 or TRBV6-3 and TRBJ2-7; unclear D gene. The CDR3 is 14 amino acids. The germline V and J ends were trimmed by 8 bases and 4 bases, with 18 bases remaining between them. Germline CDR1 and CDR2: MNHEY and SVGEGT. The CDR3 loop reads CASVQEIKKYEQYF. CDR3 coding DNA: TGTGCCAGCGTCCAGGAGATAAAGAAATACGAGCAGTACTTC.

V and J are TRBV6-6 and TRBJ1-1; TRBD1 might be the D (6 bases). V was cut by 2 bases and J by 1 base, with 14 bases left in between. Germline lookup yields CDR1 MNHNY and CDR2 SVGAGI (reference sequence). The CDR3 sequence is 16 residues long. CDR3 amino acids: CASSYGRGRGNTEAFF. The CDR3 DNA follows: TGTGCCAGCAGTTACGGTCGAGGCAGGGGGAACACTGAAGCTTTCTTT.

The chain is built from TRBV21-1 and TRBJ2-7; no check of the table's D call, TRBD1, against the DNA was made. TRBV21-1 is termed a pseudogene. The CDR3 is made up of 16 amino acids. The CDR3 sequence is CASSKGPRPSSYEQYF. For the CDR3, the DNA is TGTGCCAGCAGCAAAGGTCCCAGACCGTCCTCCTACGAGCAGTACTTC.

This clonotype was detected a few times. V usage is TRBV6-5 and J usage is TRBJ2-1, with TRBD2 matching 8 bases. CDR3 length: 16 amino acids. Germline-derived CDR1 and CDR2 are MNHEY and SVGAGI. J was trimmed by 0 bases and V by 4 bases; bases with no gene match: 5. CDR3 loop: CASSSIAGTSYNEQFF. The CDR3 nucleotides are TGTGCCAGCAGTTCCATAGCGGGGACCTCCTACAATGAGCAGTTCTTC.

This clonotype was observed many times. This sequence joins TRBV4-3 and TRBJ1-1; D not certain. This CDR3 comprises 14 residues. Germline CDR1 is LGHNA and CDR2 is YSLEER. The V end was cut by 4 bases, the J end by 4 bases, with 13 bases between. The CDR3 region is CASSRQGPTTEAFF. The DNA for the CDR3 is TGCGCCAGCAGCCGCCAAGGCCCAACCACTGAAGCTTTCTTT.

This clonotype was picked up a small number of times. V is TRBV5-1 and J is TRBJ2-5, with TRBD1 matching 7 bases. After removal of 3 bases from V and 1 base from J, the junction contained 6 bases not matched to a gene. The germline gives CDR1 SGHRS, CDR2 YFSETQ. The length of the CDR3 is 15 residues. The CDR3 DNA reads as TGCGCCAGCAGCTCAACCACAGGGGTCCAAGAGACCCAGTACTTC. This codes for CASSSTTGVQETQYF.

This clonotype occurred a few times. The V call is TRBV5-1, the J call TRBJ2-1; TRBD2 matches 11 bases. The germline V gene has CDR1 SGHRS and CDR2 YFSETQ. The CDR3 extends over 16 amino acids. The ends lost 0 bases at V and 5 bases at J; junction bases unmatched: 4. CDR3 sequence: CASSLGGTSGDNEQFF. CDR3 DNA sequence: TGCGCCAGCAGCTTGGGGGGGACTAGCGGTGACAATGAGCAGTTCTTC.

V gene TRBV18 combines with J gene TRBJ1-6, with 12 bases matching TRBD1. Germline V CDR1 and CDR2: KGHSH, LQKENI. The CDR3 loop spans 16 amino acids. The junction had 7 bases not matched to a gene; V was cut back by 6 bases and J by 7 bases. CDR3 amino acids: CASSLAGQGANSPLHF. In DNA form, the CDR3 reads TGTGCCAGCTCCCTAGCGGGACAGGGGGCAAATTCACCCCTCCACTTT.

The chain has TRBV4-1 and TRBJ2-1, with D perhaps TRBD2 (6 bases). CDR1 is MGHRA, CDR2 YSYEKL, per germline. The germline V and J ends were trimmed by 1 base and 4 bases, with 11 bases remaining between them. This CDR3 is built from 15 residues. This CDR3 reads CASSQAGEIYNEQFF. The CDR3 DNA follows: TGCGCCAGCAGCCAAGCGGGGGAAATTTACAATGAGCAGTTCTTC.

This clonotype was counted between two and nine times. The rearrangement joins TRBV24-1 to TRBJ1-2, with 10 bases aligning to TRBD1. Germline values: CDR1 KGHDR, CDR2 SFDVKD. The CDR3 extends over 15 amino acids. V lost 3 bases, J lost 4 bases, and 4 bases stayed unmatched. CDR3 sequence: CATSDRTGGIYGYTF. For the CDR3, the DNA is TGTGCCACCAGTGATAGGACAGGGGGAATCTATGGCTACACCTTC.

The chain has TRBV7-8 and TRBJ2-5; 8 bases align to TRBD1. This CDR3 comprises 14 residues. V shed 5 bases and J 5 bases; nucleotides not matched to a gene: 7. Germline assignment: CDR1 SGHVS and CDR2 FQNEAQ. The CDR3: CASSLYRGTETQYF. CDR3 coding DNA: TGTGCCAGCAGCCTCTACAGGGGGACGGAGACCCAGTACTTC.

In its sample, this clonotype was seen a few times. The V and J genes are TRBV11-2 and TRBJ2-5; D may correspond to TRBD1 or TRBD2 (5 bases each). The CDR3 totals 16 residues. V lost 5 bases and J 4 bases, leaving 20 bases between the germline ends. Per germline, CDR1 SGHAT and CDR2 FQNNGV. In nucleotides, the CDR3 is TGTGCCAGCAGCCGTTTAGAGGGGTCCTACCTAGAGACCCAGTACTTC. This gives the protein CASSRLEGSYLETQYF. Full variable domain (outside the CDR3, taken from reference TRBV11-2 and TRBJ2-5): EAGVAQSPRYKIIEKRQSVAFWCNPISGHATLYWYQQILGQGPKLLIQFQNNGVVDDSQLPKDRFSAERLKGVDSTLKIQPAKLEDSAVYLCASSRLEGSYLETQYFGPGTRLLVL.

The chain is built from TRBV7-6 and TRBJ2-3, with D possibly being TRBD2 (6 bases). Trimming shortened V by 2 bases and J by 0 bases, and 15 bases separated the two germline ends. The CDR3 length is 17 residues. Germline CDR1 reads SGHVS; CDR2 reads FNYEAQ. The CDR3 region is CASSLLRGSPSTDTQYF. The DNA for the CDR3 is TGTGCCAGCAGCTTACTACGGGGGAGCCCTAGCACAGATACGCAGTATTTT.

This clonotype has only a few counts. The V and J genes are TRBV7-9 and TRBJ1-2, with D possibly matching TRBD1 (5 bases). V dropped 5 bases and J dropped 0 bases, with 13 bases sitting between them. CDR1 is SEHNR, CDR2 FQNEAQ, per germline (reference sequence). The CDR3 is made up of 15 amino acids. CDR3 sequence reads: CASSPVGGTNYGYTF. CDR3 in DNA: TGTGCCAGCAGCCCCGTGGGGGGGACTAACTATGGCTACACCTTC.

The chain joins TRBV9 to TRBJ2-3, with 7 bases fitting TRBD2. Germline V gene sequence: CDR1 SGDLS, CDR2 YYNGEE. The V segment lost 3 bases and the J segment 5 bases; nucleotides outside the gene matches: 9. The CDR3 contains 15 residues. The CDR3 bases are TGTGCCAGCAGCGCCAGGGACGGCGGGGGAGATACGCAGTATTTT. Amino acid sequence: CASSARDGGGDTQYF.